Listed below are T cell receptor beta chains from one sample, sequenced in a study of early T cells in non-severe SARS-CoV-2 infection. TCRdb independently ran MiXCR on the 5' RACE reads; one entry per CDR3 protein. The table has some 91,000 distinct CDR3 sequences, about 12% seen once. The sequenced material came from whole blood. Receptors originate from an adult who was a healthcare worker with PCR-confirmed SARS-CoV-2 infection or an uninfected control (not recorded which). Both conserved end residues are part of each CDR3. D genes are given only for firm matches. Only part of the rows carry a size: once, few, many, or a class if the clone is expanded.

size: many
D: .
V: TRBV27
J: TRBJ2-3
DNA: TGTGCCAGCAGTTTAGACAGTACAGATACGCAGTATTTT
CDR3: CASSLDSTDTQYF

size: few
D: TRBD1
V: TRBV29-1
J: TRBJ1-1
DNA: TGCAGCGCCATCGGGACAGGAGGGTTTTATACGGTAGCTTTCTTT
CDR3: CSAIGTGGFYTVAFF

size: many
D: TRBD2
V: TRBV7-2
J: TRBJ2-1
DNA: TGTGCCAGCAGCTTAAGGGCGGGGGGGCCTCCCTTCTTC
CDR3: CASSLRAGGPPFF

size: many
D: TRBD1
V: TRBV28
J: TRBJ2-1
DNA: TGTGCCAGCAGTCCCGCTCCTTCGACAGGGAATTATGAGCAGTTCTTC
CDR3: CASSPAPSTGNYEQFF

size: many
D: .
V: TRBV7-9
J: TRBJ2-3
DNA: TGTGCCAGCAGCTTAGCAGGGTGGTCGGCAGATACGCAGTATTTT
CDR3: CASSLAGWSADTQYF

size: many
D: TRBD1
V: TRBV7-6
J: TRBJ1-5
DNA: TGTGCCAGCAGCCTGGGACAGCCGAGGGGGCCCCAGCATTTT
CDR3: CASSLGQPRGPQHF

size: .
D: .
V: TRBV4-1
J: TRBJ2-3
DNA: TGCGCCAGCAGCCAAGAGTCCGGGACCCCTCTTTCGGATACGCAGTATTTT
CDR3: CASSQESGTPLSDTQYF

size: .
D: TRBD2
V: TRBV5-1
J: TRBJ2-5
DNA: TGCGCCAGCAGTACTAGCGGGGGCTACCAAGAGACCCAGTACTTC
CDR3: CASSTSGGYQETQYF

size: few
D: .
V: TRBV20-1
J: TRBJ1-6
DNA: TGCAGTGCTAGAGAAGAAAGGGATTCACCCCTCCACTTT
CDR3: CSAREERDSPLHF

size: few
D: .
V: TRBV18
J: TRBJ2-7
DNA: TGTGCCAGCTCACGAGCAGGGGACTACGAGCAGTACTTC
CDR3: CASSRAGDYEQYF

size: few
D: TRBD1
V: TRBV6-2/TRBV6-3
J: TRBJ1-2
DNA: TGTGCCAGCAGTCAGACAGGGGACTATGGCTACACCTTC
CDR3: CASSQTGDYGYTF

size: .
D: TRBD1
V: TRBV7-9
J: TRBJ2-7
DNA: TGTGCCAGCACCCAGACAGGGGTCTACGAGCAGTACTTC
CDR3: CASTQTGVYEQYF

size: many
D: .
V: TRBV20-1
J: TRBJ2-1
DNA: TGCAGTGCTAGAGCCCTGACAGCGTTGACGTACAATGAGCAGTTCTTC
CDR3: CSARALTALTYNEQFF

size: many
D: TRBD1
V: TRBV9
J: TRBJ2-4
DNA: TGTGCCAGCAGCACAGGGGGGAAAAACATTCAGTACTTC
CDR3: CASSTGGKNIQYF